The T cell receptor (beta chain) described here comes from a study of shared clonotypes between healthy human individuals. Study at large: A donor's plate count was three for CD4 naive and three for CD4 memory; CD8 naive had two and CD8 memory one.

The junction had 3 bases not matched to a gene; V was cut back by 0 bases and J by 4 bases. The CDR3 has 14 residues. Germline V lookup: CDR1 MNHNY, CDR2 SVGAGI (reference sequence). The sample holds one count of this clone. Its antigen is currently unknown. The authors distributed each subset's genomic DNA evenly over several immunoSEQ plates. Here immunoSEQ multiplex PCR was the method, and the copy in TCRdb shows in-frame clones only, minus some. The data hold about 680,000 clones, with around 92% observed a single time. The naive CD8 fraction comprised CD45RO-negative cells positively selected for CCR7 and excluded terminally differentiated effector memory CD45RA+ cells. Study observations and caveats: The naive CD4 repertoires of several donors were compared, and around 5% of clonotypes were shared. Larger estimated richness was generally seen in naive subsets than in memory subsets.

This receptor was taken from a man under 40 in good health. Source material: naive CD8+ T cells sorted from blood. J is TRBJ2-7 and V is TRBV6-6; 7 nucleotides align to TRBD1. The CDR3 DNA follows: TGTGCCAGCAGTTACTCGATGGGACAGTACGAGCAGTACTTC. Its protein is CASSYSMGQYEQYF.